These 14 T cell receptor beta chains were all obtained from the same sample, sequenced in a study of Ad26.COV2.S vaccination and SARS-CoV-2 variants (dated by TCRdb to about 2021). The treatment or condition tag for this specimen amounts to: some 20 received Ad26.COV2.S at low or high dose, single or two shots; about five received placebo; per-sample allocation not given. Repertoires of vaccine and placebo recipients were sequenced from samples collected on day 63 after the first injection. The library was made by the immunoSEQ multiplex PCR assay. Imported from immuneACCESS, the table was reduced by TCRdb to in-frame sequences with V and J called. These copies leave out some clones; in studies compared against another copy, an unresolved V gene accounts for under half, and the cause of the remainder is not known. A total of some 520,000 clones appear in this sample, around 85% of them only once. The ten most abundant clones make up roughly 13% of the sample.

The sample was peripheral blood, taken in a trial of Ad26.COV2.S vaccine versus placebo. The receptor source for this set is a person aged 18-65 years who received the Ad26.COV2.S COVID-19 vaccine or a placebo.

The chain uses TRBV30 and TRBJ1-1; D is undetermined. This CDR3 contains 15 residues. Germline assignment: CDR1 GTSNPN and CDR2 SVGIG (reference sequence). V was trimmed by 3 bases and J by 6 bases, leaving 20 bases between them. The CDR3 DNA sequence: TGTGCCTGGAGCGTATCGGCAGGTGGGTTGGCTGAAGCTTTCTTT. Protein: CAWSVSAGGLAEAFF.

J is TRBJ2-1 and V is TRBV28, with D unresolved. The germline gives CDR1 MDHEN, CDR2 SYDVKM. V shed 5 bases and J shed 8 bases, with 10 bases lying between them. The CDR3 is 12 amino acids. The DNA of the CDR3 is TGTGCCAGCAGTCTCAGGTTGCATGAGCAGTTCTTC. This encodes CASSLRLHEQFF.

The V gene is TRBV7-6, the J gene TRBJ2-1; 10 bases are shared with TRBD2. J gave up 8 bases and V 4 bases, and 11 bases lay outside the gene matches. The germline V gene encodes CDR1 SGHVS and CDR2 FNYEAQ. The CDR3 extends over 16 amino acids. The CDR3 region is CASSSSGASGRYEQFF. The DNA of the CDR3 is TGTGCCAGCAGCTCATCGGGGGCTAGCGGGAGATATGAGCAGTTCTTC.

V and J are TRBV19 and TRBJ2-7, with 9 bases that match TRBD1. Germline V CDR1 and CDR2: LNHDA, SQIVND (reference sequence). This CDR3 spans 13 amino acids. The J segment lost 8 bases and the V segment lost 1 base, leaving 3 bases of the junction unmatched. CDR3 residues: CASSIGQGGQQYF. The DNA for the CDR3 is TGTGCCAGTAGTATAGGACAGGGGGGGCAGCAGTACTTC.

This clone was counted between two and nine times. The chain has TRBV7-9 and TRBJ2-1, with D possibly being TRBD1 (5 bases). V lost 6 bases and J lost 7, with 19 bases in between. The CDR3 loop spans 15 amino acids. The germline gives CDR1 SEHNR, CDR2 FQNEAQ (reference sequence). This CDR3 reads CASSPKIRVSNEQFF. The CDR3 DNA is TGTGCCAGCAGTCCCAAAATCAGGGTTAGTAATGAGCAGTTCTTC. Full variable domain (rest looked up from reference TRBV7-9 and TRBJ2-1): DTGVSQNPRHKITKRGQNVTFRCDPISEHNRLYWYRQTLGQGPEFLTYFQNEAQLEKSRLLSDRFSAERPKGSFSTLEIQRTEQGDSAMYLCASSPKIRVSNEQFFGPGTRLTVL.

This clone was detected a few times. The CDR3 loop is CASSHPSGEQYF. The CDR3 DNA is TGTGCCAGCAGCCATCCCTCTGGAGAGCAGTACTTC. The V call is TRBV3-1 (or the pseudogene TRBV3-2), the J call TRBJ2-7; D is undetermined. This CDR3 has 12 amino acids. CDR1 is LGHDT and CDR2 is YNNKEL in the germline V gene (reference sequence). V was clipped by 3 bases and J by 7 bases, with 10 bases between them.

Only one count was recorded for this clone. This chain connects TRBV7-8 to TRBJ2-7; D possibly matches TRBD1 or TRBD2 (5 bases each). Trimming removed 8 bases from V and 5 bases from J, with 22 bases in between. CDR1 is SGHVS, CDR2 FQNEAQ, per germline. The CDR3 is made up of 15 amino acids. CDR3 nucleotides: TGTGCCAGCTTCTTATCAGGGATGGGGCGGGACGAGCAGTACTTC. Translated, it gives CASFLSGMGRDEQYF.

The gene calls are TRBV11-2 and TRBJ1-3; D gene uncertain. Germline V CDR1 and CDR2: SGHAT, FQNNGV. Trimming left V 2 bases short and J 0 bases short, with 14 bases between. The CDR3 spans 17 residues. The CDR3 DNA reads as TGTGCCAGCAGCTTACGAGGCAGCCCGGCCTCTGGAAACACCATATATTTT. As protein: CASSLRGSPASGNTIYF.

The chain joins TRBV18 to TRBJ2-2, with D unclear. CDR3 length equals 14 residues. Germline V gives CDR1 KGHSH, CDR2 LQKENI. The V gene lost 3 bases and the J gene lost 6 bases, with 11 bases spanning the gap. For the CDR3, the DNA is TGTGCCAGCTCACCGTTGACCCAGTCCGGGGAGCTGTTTTTT. It is translated as CASSPLTQSGELFF.

V gene TRBV5-1 combines with J gene TRBJ2-7; TRBD2 is a possible D gene (5 bases). V was trimmed by 4 bases and J by 3 bases, leaving 8 bases between them. The CDR3 covers 12 residues. Germline CDR1 and CDR2: SGHRS and YFSETQ. This CDR3 reads CASSPGFYEQYF. CDR3 DNA sequence: TGCGCCAGCAGCCCGGGATTCTACGAGCAGTACTTC.

This clone came up once. This sequence joins TRBV7-9 and TRBJ2-1; D might be TRBD1 or TRBD2, each matching 5 bases. CDR1 and CDR2 (germline): SEHNR, FQNEAQ (reference sequence). V lost 5 bases, J lost 1 base, and 18 bases lay in between. The CDR3 loop spans 17 amino acids. This chain's CDR3 is CASSQPIGEGSYNEQFF. The CDR3 DNA reads as TGTGCCAGCAGCCAGCCGATAGGAGAGGGGTCCTACAATGAGCAGTTCTTC.

The V gene is TRBV30, the J gene TRBJ2-2, with 7 bases that match TRBD1. The CDR3 runs to 13 residues. Looked up from germline, CDR1 is GTSNPN and CDR2 is SVGIG (reference sequence). Trimming took 0 bases from V and 6 from J; bases not matched to a gene: 1. The CDR3 here is CAWSVRGPGELFF. DNA for the CDR3: TGTGCCTGGAGTGTTAGGGGGCCCGGGGAGCTGTTTTTT.

This chain links TRBV6-1 with TRBJ2-1; D is undetermined. The CDR3 is 14 residues long. With 2 bases removed from V and 3 bases from J, the gap between germline ends came to 8 bases. CDR1 MNHNS and CDR2 SASEGT come from the germline V gene. The CDR3 nucleotides are TGTGCCAGCAGTGAAATAGGCGGCTACAATGAGCAGTTCTTC. This encodes CASSEIGGYNEQFF.

J is TRBJ2-1 and V is TRBV3-1 (or the pseudogene TRBV3-2); D is ambiguous. The CDR3 contains 16 residues. Trimming removed 1 base at V and 0 bases at J, with 10 bases between. The V gene's germline CDR1 is LGHDT and CDR2 YNNKEL (reference sequence). CDR3 amino acids: CASSQGKNPSYNEQFF. CDR3 sequence (DNA): TGTGCCAGCAGCCAAGGGAAAAACCCCTCCTACAATGAGCAGTTCTTC.